Below, 6 T cell receptor beta chains from the same sample are listed, as sequenced in a study of T cell changes during pregnancy in multiple sclerosis. The repertoire was sequenced with immunoSEQ multiplex PCR; TCRdb's copy has only in-frame clones and lacks some. The data contain approximately 50,000 clones, around 93% of them singletons. Sequenced material: CD4+ T cells from peripheral blood mononuclear cells, taken after pregnancy. These receptors were collected from a female donor with multiple sclerosis, enrolled in a pregnancy study.

The V call is TRBV18, the J call TRBJ2-2; possibly TRBD1 for D (5 bases). Trimming left V 3 bases short and J 2 bases short, with 13 bases between. Germline V gene sequence: CDR1 KGHSH, CDR2 LQKENI. The length of the CDR3 is 16 residues. The CDR3 DNA reads TGTGCCAGCTCACCGGACACAGCCCTAAACACCGGGGAGCTGTTTTTT. Encoded protein: CASSPDTALNTGELFF.

The V gene is TRBV28, the J gene TRBJ2-1; D remains ambiguous. The CDR3 loop spans 15 amino acids. Between the trimmed V and J ends, which lost 5 bases and 0 bases, there was a span of 11 bases. The germline CDR1 and CDR2 sequences are MDHEN and SYDVKM. The CDR3 DNA is TGTGCCAGCAGTCAAGCACCAAGCTCCTACAATGAGCAGTTCTTC. This sequence encodes CASSQAPSSYNEQFF.

This clone is a singleton in its sample. This sequence joins TRBV19 and TRBJ1-2, with TRBD1 matching 8 bases. With V trimmed by 4 bases and J by 6 bases, 4 bases remained unmatched. CDR3 length: 13 residues. The germline V gene has CDR1 LNHDA and CDR2 SQIVND (reference sequence). The chain's CDR3 is CASSKGQGNGYTF. The CDR3 DNA reads as TGTGCCAGTAGTAAAGGACAGGGAAATGGCTACACCTTC. Looking up the rest from reference TRBV19 and TRBJ1-2 gives the full variable domain: DGGITQSPKYLFRKEGQNVTLSCEQNLNHDAMYWYRQDPGQGLRLIYYSQIVNDFQKGDIAEGYSVSREKKESFPLTVTSAQKNPTAFYLCASSKGQGNGYTFGSGTRLTVV.

The CDR3 is CASSIGGGYNEQFF. The CDR3 nucleotides are TGTGCCAGCAGCATCGGGGGGGGATACAATGAGCAGTTCTTC. The chain combines TRBV28 with TRBJ2-1; 8 bases are a match to TRBD2. This CDR3 comprises 14 residues. J gave up 4 bases and V 6 bases, and 5 bases lay outside the gene matches. The germline CDR1 and CDR2 sequences are MDHEN and SYDVKM.

The chain uses TRBV25-1 and TRBJ2-7, with 8 bases aligning to TRBD1. This CDR3 contains 17 residues. Germline CDR1 is MGHDK and CDR2 is SYGVNS. Germline trimming cut 7 bases from V and 3 bases from J; bases unmatched to any gene: 17. This chain's CDR3 is CASTPPRQGRPVYEQYF. Here the CDR3 DNA reads TGTGCCAGCACCCCCCCCCGACAGGGGAGGCCCGTCTACGAGCAGTACTTC.

The chain has TRBV9 and TRBJ1-6; no clear D gene. The length of the CDR3 is 12 residues. Germline lookup yields CDR1 SGDLS and CDR2 YYNGEE. V lost 5 bases, J lost 9 bases, and 9 bases lay in between. In DNA form, the CDR3 reads TGTGCCAGCAGTGGACTGGGTTCACCCCTCCACTTT. Amino acids: CASSGLGSPLHF.